This note documents a single TCR beta chain sequence. Its target antigen remains unknown. No clone much larger than this one lies a single base away; base qualities are absent. Whole blood was collected in K2EDTA tubes by collaborating institutions according to the institutions' own protocols. For TCRbeta analysis, collaborators shipped samples as frozen whole blood, isolated PBMCs, or DNA extracted from either of those sample types. The source of the sample is a study of blood T cell repertoires in COVID-19 (dated by TCRdb to 2019 to 2021). Some background on the complete study: The collaborator samples originated in the United States, Italy and Spain and spanned the acute and convalescent phases of COVID-19. The prospective study material was composed of cDNA or gDNA derived from T cells, B-cell-depleted T cells, or PBMCs. Deeply sampled blood TCRbeta repertoires from subjects exposed to, actively infected with, or recovered from COVID-19 were included in the dataset. The repertoires were released in a freely available public database meant as a resource for research on the immune response to SARS-CoV-2. Samples came from the ongoing ImmuneRACE study (first 160 participants) plus 1,254 subjects from 6 global collaborators. A de-identified subject ID, COVID-19 status, age in years and sex were almost always included in the sample metadata. HLA class I and class II types, where available, came from metadata supplied by the sample provider rather than from assay-based typing.

Here is what the overall study found, with its caveats: The amount of clinical and demographic metadata varied by source and participant and was provided uncurated.

TCRbeta CDR3 regions were amplified from genomic DNA using the immunoSEQ Assay, a bias-controlled multiplex PCR. Regarding the original processing steps: Within the assay, amplification of reference gene primers was used to estimate how many nucleated cells each sample contained. To quantify the absolute abundance of each unique TCRbeta CDR3 rearrangement, sequence reads were collapsed and filtered. Productive Simpson clonality was computed per sample as the square root of Simpson's diversity index over productive rearrangements. TCRdb mirrors the immuneACCESS table, restricted to in-frame sequences. Some clones are absent from its copies; in checked studies, under half trace to an unresolved V gene, and the reason for the others is unknown. That table supplies the V and J calls and clone size; D and trimming were determined from the DNA. This sample comprises around 100,000 clones, approximately 87% of them detected only once. The ten largest account for approximately 15% of the sample.

This sequence was found in a human donor in a cohort sampled during active COVID-19. Input material: peripheral blood.

The CDR3 corresponds to CASSFNNEQFF. In nucleotide form, the sequence is TGTGCCAGCAGTTTTAATAATGAGCAGTTCTTC. This receptor chain uses TRBV12-3 or TRBV12-4 and TRBJ2-1; no D segment can be confidently identified. The V end loses 3 bases and the J end loses 7 bases, and a stretch of 4 bases separates them. The CDR3 goes from the cysteine to the phenylalanine over 11 residues. Only the CDR3 DNA stays, 33 bases, in frame from base 1.